This TCR beta chain was found in a study of shared clonotypes between healthy human individuals. This CDR3 contains 15 residues. Germline CDR1 MNHEY, CDR2 SMNVEV (reference sequence). V was pared by 7 bases and J by 0 bases, with 6 bases of the junction left unmatched. Profiled with immunoSEQ multiplex PCR; TCRdb holds only in-frame clones, not every one. The repertoire holds roughly 2.6 million clones, with approximately 94% as singletons. The sequenced sample consisted of naive CD4+ T cells sorted from blood. Subset described: CD45RA+ positively selected. V and J are TRBV27 and TRBJ1-5; 7 positions agree with TRBD1. The receptor comes from a man aged 18 to 30 in good health. CDR3 in amino acids: CASTQTGFSNQPQHF. Written as DNA, the CDR3 is TGTGCCAGCACCCAGACAGGGTTTAGCAATCAGCCCCAGCATTTT.